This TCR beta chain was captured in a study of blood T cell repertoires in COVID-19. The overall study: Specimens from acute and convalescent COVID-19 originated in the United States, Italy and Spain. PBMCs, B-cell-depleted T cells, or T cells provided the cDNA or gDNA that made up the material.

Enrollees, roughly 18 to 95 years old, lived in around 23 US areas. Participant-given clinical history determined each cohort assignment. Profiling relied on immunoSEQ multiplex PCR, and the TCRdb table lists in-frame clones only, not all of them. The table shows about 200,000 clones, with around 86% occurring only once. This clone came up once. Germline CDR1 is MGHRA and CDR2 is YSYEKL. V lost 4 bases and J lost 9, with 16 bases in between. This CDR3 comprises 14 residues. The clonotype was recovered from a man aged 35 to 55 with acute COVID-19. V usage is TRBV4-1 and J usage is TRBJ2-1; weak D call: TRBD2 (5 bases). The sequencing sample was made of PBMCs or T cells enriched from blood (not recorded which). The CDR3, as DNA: TGCGCCAGCAGCCGCGACCGGGAAGGTTTTGAGCAGTTCTTC. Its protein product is CASSRDREGFEQFF.